A single sample gave rise to the 30 T cell receptor beta chains below, sequenced in a study of cytomegalovirus exposure and HLA in healthy donors. Researchers ran the PCR with 60 Vbeta and 13 Jbeta primers. Profiled with immunoSEQ multiplex PCR; TCRdb holds only in-frame clones, not every one. Of some 100,000 clones in the sample, 73% were seen once. The sequencing input was PBMCs. These receptor sequences come from a man aged 40-49 years in good health and CMV-seronegative.

This chain joins TRBV7-9 and TRBJ2-1, with 8 bases lining up with TRBD1. J lost 13 bases, V lost 7 bases, and 9 bases had no gene match. CDR1 is SEHNR, CDR2 FQNEAQ, per germline (reference sequence). This CDR3 is built from 12 residues. CDR3 DNA sequence: TGTGCCAGCACCCCTGACAGGGGAGAACAGTTCTTC. This codes for CASTPDRGEQFF.

J is TRBJ1-2 and V is TRBV6-1, with 10 bases matching TRBD1. The CDR3 totals 15 residues. Germline CDR1 is MNHNS and CDR2 is SASEGT. J gave up 5 bases and V 6 bases, and 9 bases lay outside the gene matches. CDR3 bases: TGTGCCAGCAGGCCCGGGACAGGGGTTGGGTATGGCTACACCTTC. Amino acids: CASRPGTGVGYGYTF.

The chain combines TRBV7-9 with TRBJ2-5, with TRBD2 matching 9 bases. Per germline, CDR1 SEHNR and CDR2 FQNEAQ (reference sequence). The CDR3 sequence is 15 residues long. After removal of 1 base from V and 3 bases from J, the junction contained 3 bases not matched to a gene. The CDR3 DNA sequence: TGTGCCAGCAGCTTAGGGACTAGCGAGGAAGAGACCCAGTACTTC. Its translation: CASSLGTSEEETQYF. The full variable domain, in which reference TRBV7-9 and TRBJ2-5 provide the parts outside the CDR3, is DTGVSQNPRHKITKRGQNVTFRCDPISEHNRLYWYRQTLGQGPEFLTYFQNEAQLEKSRLLSDRFSAERPKGSFSTLEIQRTEQGDSAMYLCASSLGTSEEETQYFGPGTRLLVL.

The CDR3 DNA is TGCGCCAGCAGCCAAGGGACGCCAGGGTTGCGTGGCTACACCTTC. Translation: CASSQGTPGLRGYTF. The chain carries TRBV4-3 and TRBJ1-2; possibly TRBD1 for D (5 bases). The CDR3 is made up of 15 amino acids. Germline loops: CDR1 LGHNA, CDR2 YSLEER. Trimming removed 1 base from V and 7 bases from J, with 16 bases in between.

V usage is TRBV4-1 and J usage is TRBJ2-7; TRBD2 matches at 8 bases. Germline V gene data show CDR1 as MGHRA and CDR2 as YSYEKL. The length of the CDR3 is 14 residues. V trimming: 5 bases; J trimming: 2 bases; junction bases outside the gene matches: 5. In DNA form, the CDR3 reads TGCGCCAGCAGCTTCGTAGCGGGGACCTACGAGCAGTACTTC. This codes for CASSFVAGTYEQYF.

With respect to this clone: Sequence at one end of the junction differs from germline and may be a read error. CDR3 DNA: TGTGCCAGCAGCTCGCTCCTGACAGGGGAGGACTTC. It translates to CASSSLLTGEDF. The gene calls are TRBV7-8 and TRBJ2-7, with 8 bases fitting TRBD1. CDR1 SGHVS and CDR2 FQNEAQ come from the germline V gene. The CDR3 has 12 residues.

This clone is labeled medium-sized. Sequence at one end of the junction differs from germline and may be a read error. Other DNA sequences of this sample code for an identical CDR3. The rearrangement links TRBV4-1 to TRBJ1-3; possible D gene TRBD1, 5 bases. Germline V gene lookup returns CDR1 MGHRA and CDR2 YSYEKL. This CDR3 is built from 16 residues. The CDR3 protein is CASSLSREITGNTIYF. The DNA for the CDR3 is TGTGCCAGCAGCCTAAGCAGGGAAATCACTGGAAACACCATATATTTT.

This clone was detected once. The chain is built from TRBV6-5 and TRBJ1-3; possibly TRBD1 for D (6 bases). The CDR3 totals 15 residues. The V gene lost 0 bases and the J gene lost 1 base, with 7 bases spanning the gap. Germline CDR1 reads MNHEY; CDR2 reads SVGAGI. CDR3 in amino acids: CASSYSQGSGNTIYF. CDR3 DNA: TGTGCCAGCAGTTACTCACAGGGATCTGGAAACACCATATATTTT.

This chain connects TRBV30 to TRBJ1-1; D unresolved. Germline V gives CDR1 GTSNPN, CDR2 SVGIG (reference sequence). V was pared by 2 bases and J by 1 base, with 14 bases between. This CDR3 has 15 residues. The CDR3: CAWSWAREGNTEAFF. Here the CDR3 DNA reads TGTGCCTGGAGTTGGGCCCGGGAGGGGAACACTGAAGCTTTCTTT.

V is TRBV9 and J is TRBJ2-7; 8 bases line up with TRBD1. The CDR3 has 14 residues. Per the germline V gene, CDR1 is SGDLS and CDR2 is YYNGEE. V lost 5 bases, J lost 5 bases, and 9 bases stayed unmatched. CDR3 sequence: CASSRTGTANEQYF. The CDR3 DNA is TGTGCCAGCAGTAGGACAGGGACGGCCAACGAGCAGTACTTC.

The count of this clone is one. V gene TRBV29-1 combines with J gene TRBJ1-4, with D unresolved. The germline V gene has CDR1 SQVTM and CDR2 ANQGSEA. This CDR3 contains 14 residues. V was trimmed by 7 bases and J by 13 bases, leaving 25 bases between them. Written as DNA, the CDR3 is TGCAGCGCGATGGTTGCGGGATCCTCGGGAGTACTGTTTTTT. Translating it yields CSAMVAGSSGVLFF.

V and J are TRBV25-1 and TRBJ2-7; 9 bases align to TRBD1. This CDR3 region has 18 residues. Trimming took 4 bases from V and 0 from J; bases not matched to a gene: 13. Germline V gene sequence: CDR1 MGHDK, CDR2 SYGVNS. The CDR3 spells CASSGVLGPGQGSYEQYF. The CDR3 DNA reads as TGTGCCAGCAGTGGAGTATTGGGGCCGGGACAGGGCTCCTACGAGCAGTACTTC.

CDR3 region: CSVSIGGGETQYF. The CDR3 DNA sequence: TGCAGCGTTTCTATAGGGGGCGGTGAGACCCAGTACTTC. J is TRBJ2-5 and V is TRBV29-1, with 7 bases aligning to TRBD1. The trim removed 5 bases at V and 5 bases at J, leaving 8 bases unmatched. CDR1 is SQVTM, CDR2 ANQGSEA, per germline. CDR3 size: 13 residues. The complete variable domain, with remaining parts taken from reference TRBV29-1 and TRBJ2-5, reads SAVISQKPSRDICQRGTSLTIQCQVDSQVTMMFWYRQQPGQSLTLIATANQGSEATYESGFVIDKFPISRPNLTFSTLTVSNMSPEDSSIYLCSVSIGGGETQYFGPGTRLLVL.

The chain uses TRBV28 and TRBJ2-7; D remains ambiguous. CDR3 length: 11 residues. Trimming took off 6 bases at V and 9 bases at J, with 12 bases between the two ends. Germline values: CDR1 MDHEN, CDR2 SYDVKM. CDR3 region: CASSSSPRQYF. CDR3 nucleotides: TGTGCCAGCAGCTCCTCGCCGAGGCAGTACTTC.

The table lists this clone with a few counts. The CDR3 reads CSATAQNYGYTF. CDR3 DNA sequence: TGCAGCGCGACAGCTCAAAACTATGGCTACACCTTC. This chain joins TRBV29-1 and TRBJ1-2, with D maybe TRBD1 (5 bases). The CDR3 is made up of 12 amino acids. Germline CDR1 is SQVTM and CDR2 is ANQGSEA. V was cut by 7 bases and J by 2 bases, with 11 bases left in between.

Of note for this clone: Other DNA sequences within the sample encode an identical CDR3. V is TRBV7-8 and J is TRBJ2-2, with 8 positions matching TRBD1. Germline V CDR1 and CDR2: SGHVS, FQNEAQ. The CDR3 spans 16 residues. The V segment lost 1 base and the J segment 0 bases; nucleotides outside the gene matches: 1. The CDR3 DNA is TGTGCCAGCAGCTTAGGACAGGGGACGAACACCGGGGAGCTGTTTTTT. Translated, it gives CASSLGQGTNTGELFF.

J is TRBJ1-3 and V is TRBV7-2; TRBD1 aligns across 10 bases. CDR1 and CDR2 (germline): SGHTA, FQGNSA. With 5 bases clipped from V and 4 bases from J, the junction kept 5 bases outside the gene matches. The CDR3 has 15 amino acids. This CDR3 is CASSVDRGHGNTIYF. The CDR3 region has the DNA TGTGCCAGCAGCGTCGACAGGGGGCACGGAAACACCATATATTTT.

The CDR3 sequence: CASSWDRASGNTIYF. The CDR3 nucleotides read TGCGCCAGCAGCTGGGACAGGGCGTCCGGAAACACCATATATTTT. The chain has TRBV5-1 and TRBJ1-3; 9 bases map to TRBD1. The CDR3 runs 15 residues. Unmatched junction bases numbered 5, after V lost 3 bases and J lost 4 bases. Germline V gives CDR1 SGHRS, CDR2 YFSETQ.

This clone was observed a few times. The chain's CDR3 is CASTPDRISYEQYF. CDR3 bases: TGTGCCAGCACCCCCGACAGGATCTCCTACGAGCAGTACTTC. The chain carries TRBV7-2 and TRBJ2-7, with D possibly being TRBD1 (6 bases). The CDR3 has 14 residues. Germline V CDR1 and CDR2: SGHTA, FQGNSA. Trimming cost V 7 bases and J 0 bases, with 13 bases left between them.

V usage is TRBV5-4 and J usage is TRBJ2-5; possibly TRBD1 for D (6 bases). V lost 1 base, J lost 4 bases, and 14 bases lay in between. This CDR3 has 15 amino acids. Germline values: CDR1 SGHNT, CDR2 YYREEE (reference sequence). The CDR3 sequence: CASSLIAGRGETQYF. The CDR3 bases are TGTGCCAGCAGCTTGATAGCCGGCAGGGGAGAGACCCAGTACTTC.

The gene calls are TRBV25-1 and TRBJ2-7, with 10 positions matching TRBD2. Germline CDR1 and CDR2: MGHDK and SYGVNS. There are 13 residues in the CDR3. V shed 7 bases and J 4 bases; nucleotides not matched to a gene: 4. CDR3 residues: CASTQRGGYEQYF. CDR3 sequence (DNA): TGTGCCAGCACCCAGCGGGGGGGTTACGAGCAGTACTTC.

The rearrangement joins TRBV27 to TRBJ1-4; D is possibly TRBD1 (5 bases). Per germline, CDR1 MNHEY and CDR2 SMNVEV (reference sequence). This CDR3 is 15 amino acids long. V was cut by 2 bases and J by 4 bases, with 11 bases left in between. The CDR3 nucleotides read TGTGCCAGCAGTTTAGGGCAGGACATTAATGAAAAACTGTTTTTT. Translating it yields CASSLGQDINEKLFF.

The V call is TRBV7-2, the J call TRBJ2-7; D possibly corresponds to TRBD2 (6 bases). The germline V gene has CDR1 SGHTA and CDR2 FQGNSA. The length of the CDR3 is 14 residues. Trimming removed 5 bases from V and 4 bases from J, with 15 bases in between. The CDR3 DNA is TGTGCCAGCAGCCTTGTAAGCGGGCCGTACGAGCAGTACTTC. Translation gives CASSLVSGPYEQYF.

V is TRBV7-2 and J is TRBJ1-6; the match to TRBD1 covers 7 bases. J lost 8 bases, V lost 1 base, and 2 bases had no gene match. Germline assignment: CDR1 SGHTA and CDR2 FQGNSA. The CDR3 loop spans 14 amino acids. CDR3 amino acids: CASSLGRGDSPLHF. The CDR3 DNA reads TGTGCCAGCAGCTTAGGCAGGGGGGATTCACCCCTCCACTTT.

This chain joins TRBV28 and TRBJ2-2; TRBD1 matches at 7 bases. V gave up 6 bases and J gave up 3 bases; unmatched junction bases: 13. CDR3 size: 17 residues. Germline loops: CDR1 MDHEN, CDR2 SYDVKM. CDR3 protein: CASSLQIDRDHTGELFF. The CDR3 bases are TGTGCCAGCAGCCTCCAGATCGACAGGGACCACACCGGGGAGCTGTTTTTT.

The genes are TRBV15 and TRBJ2-1; 7 bases are shared with TRBD2. The V and J ends lost 1 base and 7 bases, in that order; junction bases with no gene match: 1. From germline, CDR1 is LNHNV and CDR2 YYDKDF (reference sequence). The CDR3 has 13 amino acids. CDR3 protein: CATSRGEGNEQFF. The CDR3 region has the DNA TGTGCCACCAGCAGAGGGGAGGGGAATGAGCAGTTCTTC.

This clone was seen only a few times. The rearrangement joins TRBV11-1 to TRBJ1-4; a possible D gene is TRBD1 (5 bases). CDR3 length: 15 residues. Germline assignment: CDR1 SGHAT and CDR2 FQDESV (reference sequence). The germline V and J ends were trimmed by 5 bases and 6 bases, with 16 bases remaining between them. Written as DNA, the CDR3 is TGTGCCAGCAGCCCGTCGGGGGGGAGTTATGAAAAACTGTTTTTT. Protein product: CASSPSGGSYEKLFF.

The chain combines TRBV4-3 with TRBJ2-2; 11 bases fit TRBD2. Germline V gene sequence: CDR1 LGHNA, CDR2 YSLEER. The CDR3 extends over 16 amino acids. V was clipped by 4 bases and J by 3 bases; unmatched bases: 4. The CDR3 bases are TGCGCCAGCAGCCGACAACTAGCGGGGGACACCGGGGAGCTGTTTTTT. Its translation is CASSRQLAGDTGELFF.

Note on this clone: An end of the junction does not agree with germline; a read error may underlie this. This rearrangement joins TRBV4-1 to TRBJ1-2; D gene uncertain. The CDR3 spans 14 residues. Germline CDR1 and CDR2: MGHRA and YSYEKL. The CDR3 nucleotides are TGCGCCAGCGGCCAAGATGGCGGCAACTATGGCTACACCTTC. This gives the protein CASGQDGGNYGYTF.

CDR3 in DNA: TGTGCCAGCGATCCCGGGACAGGGTTATTTCCCCTCCACTTT. Translation: CASDPGTGLFPLHF. This sequence joins TRBV19 and TRBJ1-6; 9 positions match TRBD1. Germline CDR1 and CDR2: LNHDA and SQIVND (reference sequence). V trimming: 9 bases; J trimming: 13 bases; junction bases outside the gene matches: 13. The CDR3 runs 14 residues.